One and the same sample provided the 5 T cell receptor beta chains below, sequenced in a study of blood T cell repertoires in COVID-19. The protocol was immunoSEQ multiplex PCR, while the TCRdb copy is restricted to in-frame clones and leaves out a portion. The sample has under 350,000 clones; 89% are singletons. The sequencing sample was made of peripheral blood. The source of these receptors is a man over 45 with acute or convalescent COVID-19.

This chain links TRBV9 with TRBJ2-2, with 8 bases that match TRBD1. Germline-derived CDR1 and CDR2 are SGDLS and YYNGEE. This CDR3 is 15 amino acids long. V lost 5 bases and J lost 4; bases outside the gene matches: 7. CDR3 nucleotides: TGTGCCAGCAGTCGGGGGCAGGGGGCCACCGGGGAGCTGTTTTTT. Its translation: CASSRGQGATGELFF.

The genes are TRBV5-1 and TRBJ2-7, with TRBD1 identical over 8 bases. Germline lookup yields CDR1 SGHRS and CDR2 YFSETQ. The CDR3 length is 13 residues. With V trimmed by 6 bases and J by 5 bases, 7 bases remained unmatched. This CDR3 is CASISDRGHEQYF. The CDR3 coding sequence is TGCGCCAGCATCTCTGACAGGGGCCACGAGCAGTACTTC. The full variable domain, with the rest looked up from reference TRBV5-1 and TRBJ2-7, is KAGVTQTPRYLIKTRGQQVTLSCSPISGHRSVSWYQQTPGQGLQFLFEYFSETQRNKGNFPGRFSGRQFSNSRSEMNVSTLELGDSALYLCASISDRGHEQYFGPGTRLTVT.

This chain connects TRBV6-5 to TRBJ1-2; D is ambiguous. The V end lost 2 bases, the J end lost 4 bases, and 14 bases lay between the germline ends. CDR3 size: 15 residues. Germline V gene lookup returns CDR1 MNHEY and CDR2 SVGAGI. The CDR3 region has the DNA TGTGCCAGCAGTTACGGGATTGGCGGGAGCTATGGCTACACCTTC. It is translated as CASSYGIGGSYGYTF.

This clone was picked up one time. The chain couples TRBV2 to TRBJ2-7; 7 nucleotides agree with TRBD1. This CDR3 contains 13 residues. Germline CDR1 is SNHLY and CDR2 is FYNNEI. The V gene end was trimmed by 11 bases and the J gene end by 4 bases; junction bases not matched to a gene: 11. The CDR3 sequence is CAHKRGQTYEQYF. CDR3 nucleotides: TGTGCCCACAAAAGGGGACAGACTTACGAGCAGTACTTC.

This clone came up once. The chain joins TRBV7-9 to TRBJ2-1; 9 bases are shared with TRBD2. This CDR3 is 15 amino acids long. Germline CDR1 reads SEHNR; CDR2 reads FQNEAQ (reference sequence). V lost 1 base and J lost 4; bases outside the gene matches: 2. This CDR3 is CASSLVAGGYNEQFF. The CDR3 DNA reads TGTGCCAGCAGCTTAGTTGCGGGGGGGTACAATGAGCAGTTCTTC.